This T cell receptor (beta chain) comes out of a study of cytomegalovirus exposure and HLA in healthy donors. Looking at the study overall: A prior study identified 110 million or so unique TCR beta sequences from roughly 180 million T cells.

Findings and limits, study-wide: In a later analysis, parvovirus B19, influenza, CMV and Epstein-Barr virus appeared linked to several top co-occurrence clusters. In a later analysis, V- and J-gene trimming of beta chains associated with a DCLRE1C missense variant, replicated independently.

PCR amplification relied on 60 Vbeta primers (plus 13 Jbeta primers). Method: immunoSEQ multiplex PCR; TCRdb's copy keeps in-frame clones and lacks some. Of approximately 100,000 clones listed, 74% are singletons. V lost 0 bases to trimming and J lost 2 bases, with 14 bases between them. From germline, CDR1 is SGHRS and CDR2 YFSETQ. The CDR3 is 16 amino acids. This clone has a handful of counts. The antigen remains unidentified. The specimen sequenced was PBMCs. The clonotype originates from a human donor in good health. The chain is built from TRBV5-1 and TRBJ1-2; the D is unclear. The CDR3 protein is CASSLEFGGSNYGYTF. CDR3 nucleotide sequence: TGCGCCAGCAGCTTGGAGTTCGGCGGAAGCAACTATGGCTACACCTTC.